Included here is one TCR beta chain sequence, with context. This sample stems from a study of blood T cell repertoires in COVID-19. Overall study: The United States, Italy and Spain were the sources of the acute and convalescent COVID-19 samples. T cells, B-cell-depleted T cells, or PBMCs supplied cDNA or gDNA.

The CDR3 totals 15 residues. V shed 4 bases and J 6 bases; nucleotides not matched to a gene: 7. Germline CDR1 reads SGHRS; CDR2 reads YFSETQ. Clones were sequenced by immunoSEQ multiplex PCR, and TCRdb holds only the in-frame ones, with some missing. The profile shows 100,000 to 150,000 clones, 79% of them singletons. The receptor was derived from a middle-aged man with active or convalescent COVID-19. The V and J genes are TRBV5-1 and TRBJ2-1, with 10 bases lining up with TRBD1. The source material was peripheral blood. CDR3 DNA: TGCGCCAGCAGCGCGGGACAGGGGCCGATCAATGAGCAGTTCTTC. Amino acid sequence: CASSAGQGPINEQFF. The full variable domain, rest sourced from reference TRBV5-1 and TRBJ2-1, is KAGVTQTPRYLIKTRGQQVTLSCSPISGHRSVSWYQQTPGQGLQFLFEYFSETQRNKGNFPGRFSGRQFSNSRSEMNVSTLELGDSALYLCASSAGQGPINEQFFGPGTRLTVL.